This T cell receptor beta chain originates from a study of T cell changes during pregnancy in multiple sclerosis. Trimming stripped 1 base from V and 3 bases from J, with 10 bases between. Germline V lookup: CDR1 SGHVS, CDR2 FQNEAQ. The CDR3 loop spans 14 amino acids. The data were produced by immunoSEQ multiplex PCR, yet TCRdb's version contains in-frame clones alone and is incomplete. The sample lists around 100,000 clones, roughly 90% occurring once. Sequences were derived from peripheral blood, sampled after pregnancy. This sequence originates from a female donor with multiple sclerosis, enrolled in a pregnancy study. J is TRBJ2-7 and V is TRBV7-8; D call uncertain. The CDR3 DNA sequence: TGTGCCAGCAGCTTAGGGCAGACACTCTACGAGCAGTACTTC. Amino acid sequence: CASSLGQTLYEQYF.